These 18 T cell receptor beta chains originate from one sample sequenced in a study of T-cell memory formation after mild COVID-19. TCRdb processed the 5' RACE reads anew with MiXCR; each CDR3 protein has one entry. The sample lists a few hundred thousand distinct CDR3 sequences; around 30% were seen once. The sample was PBMCs or a T cell subset sorted from them (not recorded which). These receptors originate from an adult woman who had mild COVID-19 (a few samples of this study predate the infection). Cell type and time point are not known.

This chain connects TRBV12-3 or TRBV12-4 to TRBJ1-2; D may be TRBD1 (5 bases). V dropped 7 bases and J dropped 10 bases, with 13 bases sitting between them. The CDR3 loop spans 11 amino acids. Written as DNA, the CDR3 is TGTGCCAGCAAGAGGGGAGCTGACTACACCTTC. Translated, it gives CASKRGADYTF.

V usage is TRBV4-2 and J usage is TRBJ2-7, with D maybe TRBD1 (5 bases). The CDR3 length is 15 residues. Germline V gene lookup returns CDR1 LGHNA and CDR2 YNFKEQ. Trimming left V 0 bases short and J 4 bases short, with 13 bases between. CDR3 in DNA: TGTGCCAGCAGCCAAGAGATGGGGCTTTCGTACGAGCAGTACTTC. It encodes CASSQEMGLSYEQYF.

The chain joins TRBV12-3 or TRBV12-4 to TRBJ1-2; 11 positions agree with TRBD1. This CDR3 is built from 15 residues. The junction had 6 bases not matched to a gene; V was cut back by 5 bases and J by 4 bases. This CDR3 reads CASSPGQGAVYGYTF. CDR3 coding DNA: TGTGCCAGCAGTCCAGGACAGGGGGCTGTCTATGGCTACACCTTC.

This clonotype was observed a handful of times. The V call is TRBV6-2 or TRBV6-3, the J call TRBJ1-2, with D uncertain. CDR3 length: 15 residues. Germline assignment: CDR1 MNHEY and CDR2 SVGEGT. Trimming shortened V by 2 bases and J by 2 bases, and 12 bases separated the two germline ends. CDR3 in DNA: TGTGCCAGCAGTTACACCCAGATAAGAAACTATGGCTACACCTTC. Encoded protein: CASSYTQIRNYGYTF.

The chain uses TRBV5-6 and TRBJ2-7; D is unresolved. Germline CDR1 reads SGHDT; CDR2 reads YYEEEE. CDR3 length equals 13 residues. The V gene lost 4 bases and the J gene lost 2 bases, with 10 bases spanning the gap. Written as DNA, the CDR3 is TGTGCCAGCAGCCCTCGGTCCCCCTACGAGCAGTACTTC. Translated, it gives CASSPRSPYEQYF.

This clonotype was counted many times. The chain joins TRBV11-2 to TRBJ2-3; D remains ambiguous. Per the germline V gene, CDR1 is SGHAT and CDR2 is FQNNGV. Trimming stripped 4 bases from V and 6 bases from J, with 8 bases between. This CDR3 region has 12 residues. The CDR3 sequence is CASSSLGDTQYF. For the CDR3, the DNA is TGTGCCAGCAGCTCATTAGGGGATACGCAGTATTTT.

The chain links TRBV24-1 to TRBJ1-1; D is unclear. V gave up 0 bases and J gave up 6 bases, with 4 bases separating them. The CDR3 has 12 residues. The germline gives CDR1 KGHDR, CDR2 SFDVKD. The CDR3 bases are TGTGCCACCAGTGATTTGGGGTCTGAAGCTTTCTTT. This gives the protein CATSDLGSEAFF.

The table lists this clonotype with a few counts. This chain joins TRBV20-1 and TRBJ2-1; 11 bases are shared with TRBD2. The junction had 3 bases not matched to a gene; V was cut back by 2 bases and J by 0 bases. This CDR3 comprises 16 residues. CDR1 and CDR2 from the germline V gene are DFQATT and SNEGSKA (reference sequence). CDR3 sequence: CSARSLAGGSYNEQFF. The CDR3 nucleotides read TGCAGTGCTAGATCTCTAGCGGGGGGCTCCTACAATGAGCAGTTCTTC.

This clonotype was recorded a few times. CDR3 nucleotide sequence: TGCAGTGCTAGAGTTGGCTCTGGGGCCAACGTCCTGACTTTC. This codes for CSARVGSGANVLTF. The chain has TRBV20-1 and TRBJ2-6; D ambiguous. This CDR3 has 14 residues. The V and J ends lost 1 base and 0 bases respectively, with 4 bases between them. The V gene's germline CDR1 is DFQATT and CDR2 SNEGSKA (reference sequence).

The V gene is TRBV9, the J gene TRBJ2-7; 7 positions agree with TRBD2. V was clipped by 0 bases and J by 0 bases; unmatched bases: 0. The CDR3 runs to 14 residues. Germline CDR1 and CDR2: SGDLS and YYNGEE. The CDR3 protein is CASSVGDYSYEQYF. The CDR3, as DNA: TGTGCCAGCAGCGTAGGGGACTACTCCTACGAGCAGTACTTC.

This chain uses TRBV25-1 with TRBJ1-6, with D unclear. Deletions cut 2 bases from V and 14 bases from J, with 13 bases between. This CDR3 region has 13 residues. Germline CDR1 and CDR2: MGHDK and SYGVNS. CDR3 sequence reads: CASSESPDFTLHF. For the CDR3, the DNA is TGTGCCAGCAGTGAAAGCCCCGACTTCACCCTCCACTTT.

This chain connects TRBV9 to TRBJ2-3; 9 bases line up with TRBD2. Unmatched junction bases numbered 7, after V lost 2 bases and J lost 6 bases. The germline V gene has CDR1 SGDLS and CDR2 YYNGEE. CDR3 length: 15 amino acids. The CDR3 DNA reads TGTGCCAGCAGCGTTTCGCGGGGGGGTGCGGATACGCAGTATTTT. Translated, it gives CASSVSRGGADTQYF.

The chain uses TRBV2 and TRBJ2-3; 11 nucleotides line up with TRBD2. The J segment lost 0 bases and the V segment lost 3 bases, leaving 5 bases of the junction unmatched. The length of the CDR3 is 17 residues. Germline CDR1 reads SNHLY; CDR2 reads FYNNEI. The CDR3 sequence: CASSEGLAVISTDTQYF. For the CDR3, the DNA is TGTGCCAGCAGTGAGGGACTAGCGGTAATAAGCACAGATACGCAGTATTTT. Drawing the rest from reference TRBV2 and TRBJ2-3, the complete variable domain is EPEVTQTPSHQVTQMGQEVILRCVPISNHLYFYWYRQILGQKVEFLVSFYNNEISEKSEIFDDQFSVERPDGSNFTLKIRSTKLEDSAMYFCASSEGLAVISTDTQYFGPGTRLTVL.

This clonotype appeared a few times. The chain couples TRBV5-1 to TRBJ2-7; no clear D. CDR1 is SGHRS, CDR2 YFSETQ, per germline. V lost 0 bases to trimming and J lost 7 bases, with 11 bases between them. CDR3 length: 13 amino acids. This CDR3 reads CASSLVEYTEQYF. DNA for the CDR3: TGCGCCAGCAGCTTGGTGGAGTACACAGAGCAGTACTTC. The variable domain in full, with the rest retrieved from reference TRBV5-1 and TRBJ2-7, is KAGVTQTPRYLIKTRGQQVTLSCSPISGHRSVSWYQQTPGQGLQFLFEYFSETQRNKGNFPGRFSGRQFSNSRSEMNVSTLELGDSALYLCASSLVEYTEQYFGPGTRLTVT.

This clonotype was recorded only once. The chain employs TRBV19 and TRBJ1-1; D gene uncertain. The CDR3 has 15 residues. The V gene lost 3 bases and the J gene lost 4 bases, with 15 bases spanning the gap. Germline CDR1 is LNHDA and CDR2 is SQIVND (reference sequence). CDR3 protein: CASSIHEGSSTEAFF. As DNA, the CDR3 is TGTGCCAGTAGTATTCACGAGGGTTCGAGCACTGAAGCTTTCTTT.

This clonotype showed up many times. V and J are TRBV12-3 or TRBV12-4 and TRBJ2-6; D call uncertain. V was clipped by 5 bases and J by 8 bases, with 13 bases between them. The CDR3 is 14 amino acids. CDR3 sequence (DNA): TGTGCCAGCAGTCCCCCGACGAGTTCCAACGTCCTGACTTTC. It is translated as CASSPPTSSNVLTF.

The chain uses TRBV29-1 and TRBJ2-1; 7 bases line up with TRBD2. The germline CDR1 and CDR2 sequences are SQVTM and ANQGSEA. This CDR3 is built from 13 residues. Germline trimming cut 4 bases from V and 6 bases from J; bases unmatched to any gene: 6. The CDR3 coding sequence is TGCAGCGTTGGGAGCGGGGCTGGCAATGAGCAGTTCTTC. It is translated as CSVGSGAGNEQFF.

This clonotype has only a few counts. The chain joins TRBV7-2 to TRBJ2-1; 8 positions match TRBD2. Germline CDR1 SGHTA, CDR2 FQGNSA. J lost 2 bases, V lost 7 bases, and 7 bases had no gene match. This CDR3 is 15 amino acids long. As DNA, the CDR3 is TGTGCCAGCACTGAACGGGAGGGGCCCTACAATGAGCAGTTCTTC. It specifies CASTEREGPYNEQFF.